This is a list of T cell receptor beta chains from one sample in a study of T cell changes during pregnancy in multiple sclerosis. Measured with immunoSEQ multiplex PCR; TCRdb has only the in-frame clones, and not every one. The sample gives roughly 42,000 clones, approximately 94% of which show up once; around 0.33% is in the top ten. The sample here was CD4+ T cells from peripheral blood mononuclear cells, taken after pregnancy. The source of these receptors is a female donor with multiple sclerosis, enrolled in a pregnancy study. The conserved cysteine and the conserved F or W are not part of the CDR3 here. The order of the fields is clone size, J gene, V gene, CDR3 protein. Clone size is shown for a subset of rows, as once, few, many or a class of expanded clone.

-	TRBJ1-1	TRBV14	ASSQIGGRAF
once	TRBJ2-5	TRBV5-1	ASSLVEETQY
once	TRBJ2-4	TRBV6-5	ASSYGLNQNIQY
-	TRBJ2-3	TRBV9	ASSALAGTSGADTQY
-	TRBJ2-1	TRBV18	ASSPNRAIGDEQF
-	TRBJ2-7	TRBV30	AWSVGTVSSEQY
-	TRBJ1-1	TRBV5-1	ASSYRTGPNTEAF
-	TRBJ2-1	TRBV5-1	ASSPSRLAGGQTYNEQF
-	TRBJ2-3	TRBV15	ATSEGPGGDTQY
-	TRBJ1-5	TRBV7-8	ASSLRWTDSNQPQH
-	TRBJ2-2	TRBV11-2	ASRHVRGTVNTGELF
once	TRBJ2-1	TRBV14	ASSQEAPGRSYNEQF
-	TRBJ1-4	TRBV18	ASSGTATNEKLF
-	TRBJ1-1	TRBV11-1	ASSRRLQGVRGNTEAF
-	TRBJ1-5	TRBV5-1	ASSSTGESNQPQH
-	TRBJ2-4	TRBV7-9	ASSLSSGGAKNIQY
-	TRBJ2-6	TRBV9	ASTQGALGANVLT
-	TRBJ2-2	TRBV2	ASRVRGGGTGELF
-	TRBJ2-5	TRBV5-1	ASSSEGQRETQY
-	TRBJ1-2	TRBV7-9	ASSFGGLGYGYT
-	TRBJ2-4	TRBV27	ASSLGLQGRGIQY
-	TRBJ2-2	TRBV21-1	ASSKPRVFGGELF